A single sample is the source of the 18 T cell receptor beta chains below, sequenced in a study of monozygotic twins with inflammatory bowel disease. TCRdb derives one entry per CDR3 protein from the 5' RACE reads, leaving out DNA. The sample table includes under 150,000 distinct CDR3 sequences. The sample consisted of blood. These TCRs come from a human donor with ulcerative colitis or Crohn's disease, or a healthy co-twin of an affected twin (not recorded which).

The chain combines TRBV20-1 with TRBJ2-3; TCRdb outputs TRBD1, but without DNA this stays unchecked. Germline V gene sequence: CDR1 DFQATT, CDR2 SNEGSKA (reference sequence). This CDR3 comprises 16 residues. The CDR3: CSARKKIGGLTDTQYF.

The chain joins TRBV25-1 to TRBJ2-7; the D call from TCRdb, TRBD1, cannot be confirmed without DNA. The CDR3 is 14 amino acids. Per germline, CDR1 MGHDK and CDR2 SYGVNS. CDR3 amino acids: CASSAALSGLEQYF.

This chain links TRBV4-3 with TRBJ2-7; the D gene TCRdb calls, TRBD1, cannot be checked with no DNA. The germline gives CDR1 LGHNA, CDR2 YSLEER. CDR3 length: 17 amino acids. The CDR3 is CASSQDPIGGGPYEQYF.

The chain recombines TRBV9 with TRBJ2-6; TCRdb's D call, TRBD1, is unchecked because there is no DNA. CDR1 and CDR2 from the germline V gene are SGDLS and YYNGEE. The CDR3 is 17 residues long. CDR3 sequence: CASSQDRAFAGANVLTF.

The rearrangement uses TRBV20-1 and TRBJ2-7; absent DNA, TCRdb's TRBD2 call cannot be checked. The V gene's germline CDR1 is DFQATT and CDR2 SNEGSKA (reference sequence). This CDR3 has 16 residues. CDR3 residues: CSAREPSRGIGYEQYF.

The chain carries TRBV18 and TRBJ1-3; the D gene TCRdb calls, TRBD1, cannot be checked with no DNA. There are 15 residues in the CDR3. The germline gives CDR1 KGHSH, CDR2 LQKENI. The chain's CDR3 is CASSPDTTSGNTIYF. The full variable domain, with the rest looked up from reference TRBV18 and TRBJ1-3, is NAGVMQNPRHLVRRRGQEARLRCSPMKGHSHVYWYRQLPEEGLKFMVYLQKENIIDESGMPKERFSAEFPKEGPSILRIQQVVRGDSAAYFCASSPDTTSGNTIYFGEGSWLTVV.

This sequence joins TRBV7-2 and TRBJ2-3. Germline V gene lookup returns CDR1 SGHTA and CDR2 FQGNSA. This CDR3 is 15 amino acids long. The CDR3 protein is CASSHEWPSTDTQYF.

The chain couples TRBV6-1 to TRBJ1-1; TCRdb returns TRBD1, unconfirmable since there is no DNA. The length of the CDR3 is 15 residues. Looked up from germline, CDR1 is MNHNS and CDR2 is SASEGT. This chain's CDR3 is CASSVIQGSNTEAFF.

The CDR3 protein is CASSYSPGQGTTEAFF. The rearrangement links TRBV6-5 to TRBJ1-1; TCRdb names TRBD1, which stays unverified in the absence of DNA. Germline values: CDR1 MNHEY, CDR2 SVGAGI. The CDR3 is made up of 16 amino acids.

The CDR3 sequence is CASSLVAFEQFF. The chain employs TRBV7-2 and TRBJ2-1. Germline CDR1 SGHTA, CDR2 FQGNSA. This CDR3 is built from 12 residues.

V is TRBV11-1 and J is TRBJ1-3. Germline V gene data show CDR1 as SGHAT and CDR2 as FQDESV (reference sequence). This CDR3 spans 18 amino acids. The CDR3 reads CASSLTRQGPSSGNTIYF.

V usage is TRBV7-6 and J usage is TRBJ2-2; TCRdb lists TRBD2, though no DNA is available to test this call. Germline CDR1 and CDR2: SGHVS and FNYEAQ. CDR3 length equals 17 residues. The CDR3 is CASSPMWGGPNTGELFF.

CDR3 region: CASSPPSPGDSGANVLTF. The rearrangement links TRBV18 to TRBJ2-6. The CDR3 is 18 residues long. Germline-derived CDR1 and CDR2 are KGHSH and LQKENI.

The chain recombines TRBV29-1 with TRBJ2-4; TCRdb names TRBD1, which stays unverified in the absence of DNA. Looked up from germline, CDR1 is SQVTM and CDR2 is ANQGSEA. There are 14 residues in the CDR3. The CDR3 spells CSVLGVRAKNIQYF.

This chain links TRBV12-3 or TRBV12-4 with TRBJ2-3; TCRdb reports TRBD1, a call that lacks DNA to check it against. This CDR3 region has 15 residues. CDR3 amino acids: CASSLQGGGADTQYF.

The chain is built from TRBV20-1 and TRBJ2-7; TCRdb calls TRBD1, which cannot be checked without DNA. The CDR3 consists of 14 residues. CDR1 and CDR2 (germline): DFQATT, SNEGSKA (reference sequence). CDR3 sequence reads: CSAPGTGVFYEQYF.

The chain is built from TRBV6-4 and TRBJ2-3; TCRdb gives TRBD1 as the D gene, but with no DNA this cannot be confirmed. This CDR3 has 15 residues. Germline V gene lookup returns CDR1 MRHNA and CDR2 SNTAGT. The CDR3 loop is CASSETSGAGDTQYF.

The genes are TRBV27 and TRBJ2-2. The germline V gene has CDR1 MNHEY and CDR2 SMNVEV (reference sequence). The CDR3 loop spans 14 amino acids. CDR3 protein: CASRRAANTGELFF.